This T cell receptor (beta chain) originates from a study of T cells in Graves' hyperthyroidism and ophthalmopathy. Background on the study: Any treatment followed the collection of peripheral blood at initial diagnosis.

Amplified regions were TCR beta CDR3 sequences from RNA transcripts. HTBI primers were used for first-round RT-PCR of the TCR CDR3. TCRdb itself ran the multiplex PCR reads through MiXCR, one entry per CDR3 protein. The sample lists 250,000 to 400,000 distinct CDR3 sequences, roughly 13% occurring once. Criteria for exclusion of patients were uncontrolled infection, other autoimmune disease, pregnancy or lactation. Using around 10 ml of fresh peripheral blood, PBMCs were prepared. Germline V lookup: CDR1 SGHTA, CDR2 FQGNSA. This CDR3 spans 12 amino acids. The V end was cut by 0 bases, the J end by 8 bases, with 7 bases between.

The specimen was blood. This receptor was identified in a woman in her thirties or forties with Graves' ophthalmopathy. The gene calls are TRBV7-2 and TRBJ1-1; a weak D match, TRBD1 (6 bases). CDR3 coding DNA: TGTGCCAGCAGCTTAGCAGACAGGGAAGCTTTCTTT. Translating gives CASSLADREAFF.